The text below deals with one T cell receptor (beta chain). Its antigen is not identified. The data stem from a study of T cell responses to AZD1222 COVID-19 vaccine. Profiling relied on immunoSEQ multiplex PCR, and the TCRdb table lists in-frame clones only, not all of them. The repertoire includes about 89,000 clones, approximately 90% of them detected once, and 5.2% sits in the top ten. Study results and limitations: Seropositive status at baseline applied to only six AZD1222 recipients. The study found Spike-specific TCR breadth and depth rose after two AZD1222 doses.

The CDR3 is 13 residues long. V shed 4 bases and J 3 bases; nucleotides not matched to a gene: 3. Germline V gene sequence: CDR1 SGHRS, CDR2 YFSETQ. The genes are TRBV5-1 and TRBJ2-7, with 8 bases aligning to TRBD1. The sequencing used peripheral blood, collected on day 0 of MenACWY control vaccination. The TCR was taken from an adult in good health. This chain's CDR3 is CASSHGQGYEQYF. As DNA, the CDR3 is TGCGCCAGCAGCCACGGACAGGGCTACGAGCAGTACTTC.